This T cell receptor (beta chain) was sequenced in a study of T cell repertoires in cytomegalovirus infection. Per germline, CDR1 MNHNS and CDR2 SASEGT. Trimming took 6 bases from V and 2 from J, leaving 13 bases between them. The CDR3 length is 14 residues. Remarks on this clonotype: Its antigen is undetermined.

TCRdb itself ran the reads through MiXCR, one entry per CDR3 protein. The sample includes hundreds of thousands of distinct CDR3 sequences, approximately 33% of them seen just once. The V and J genes are TRBV6-1 and TRBJ1-2; D gene unclear. The source of this sequence is a human donor in good health (CMV status not recorded). Some clones in this sample may be carry-over from other donors' samples. The sample consisted of cultured PBMCs, taken from culture after CMV antigen stimulation. The CDR3, as DNA: TGTGCCAGCAGCCCCCGGGTTGCCAACTATGGCTACACCTTC. Its protein is CASSPRVANYGYTF.